What follows are 27 T cell receptor beta chains derived from one specimen sequenced in a study of T cell repertoires in cytomegalovirus infection (dated by TCRdb to about 2019). No antigen has been assigned to these receptors. For sequencing, an Illumina HiSeq 1500 was employed. The raw public data were reprocessed by TCRdb itself: fastp quality trimming at Q25, MiXCR clonotype calling, in-frame beta chains only. Rows are unified per CDR3 protein, each entry keeping the most common DNA and genes. This sample is represented by around 78,000 distinct CDR3 sequences; around 42% of them were singletons. Together, the top ten hold just over 90% of the sample. The meaning of the sample's treatment or condition label: in vitro stimulation with specific CMV peptide epitopes to enrich CMV-specific T cells. The sequenced sample was CD8+ T cells from cultured PBMCs, obtained from culture after CMV antigen stimulation. The source is a human donor in good health (CMV status not recorded). Some clones in this sample may be carry-over from other donors' samples.

Note on this clonotype: One junction end disagrees with the germline gene, perhaps due to a read error. The chain uses TRBV4-1 and TRBJ2-6; tentative D call: TRBD1 (5 bases). CDR1 is MGHRA and CDR2 is YSYEKL in the germline V gene. This CDR3 contains 16 residues. CDR3 nucleotides: TGTGCCAGCAGCCATGGACATGGCTCTGGGGCCAACGTCCTGACTTTC. Protein: CASSHGHGSGANVLTF.

This clonotype was picked up many times. The J gene is TRBJ1-1, the V gene TRBV7-2; 9 nucleotides line up with TRBD1. Germline V gene lookup returns CDR1 SGHTA and CDR2 FQGNSA. V shed 0 bases, J shed 7 bases, and the junction held 9 bases outside the gene matches. This CDR3 has 16 amino acids. As DNA, the CDR3 is TGTGCCAGCAGCTTAGCGGGTAGGACAGGGGTGGATGAAGCTTTCTTT. Translating gives CASSLAGRTGVDEAFF.

The CDR3 sequence is CASSLDMRAGNQPQHF. DNA for the CDR3: TGTGCCAGCAGCCTTGATATGCGGGCAGGCAATCAGCCCCAGCATTTT. This chain links TRBV7-2 with TRBJ1-5; D gene uncertain. Trimming took 5 bases from V and 2 from J, leaving 16 bases between them. Germline V CDR1 and CDR2: SGHTA, FQGNSA. CDR3 size: 16 residues.

V and J are TRBV20-1 and TRBJ1-1, with TRBD1 matching 7 bases. The CDR3 totals 13 residues. The ends lost 5 bases at V and 1 base at J; junction bases unmatched: 4. Germline loops: CDR1 DFQATT, CDR2 SNEGSKA (reference sequence). Here the CDR3 DNA reads TGCAGTGCTCCCGACAGGGAGAACACTGAAGCTTTCTTT. This encodes CSAPDRENTEAFF.

There are a few counts of this clonotype. J is TRBJ1-2 and V is TRBV7-2; D may be TRBD1 (5 bases). The V gene's germline CDR1 is SGHTA and CDR2 FQGNSA. Trimming shortened V by 3 bases and J by 1 base, and 9 bases separated the two germline ends. The CDR3 has 14 amino acids. In DNA form, the CDR3 reads TGTGCCAGCAGCTTCGACAGTATTAACTATGGCTACACCTTC. This gives the protein CASSFDSINYGYTF.

This chain links TRBV7-2 with TRBJ2-1; a weak D match, TRBD1 (6 bases). Germline CDR1 and CDR2: SGHTA and FQGNSA. The CDR3 has 14 amino acids. The V and J ends lost 4 bases and 9 bases respectively, with 16 bases between them. Here the CDR3 reads CASSSRPQGTEQFF. In DNA, the CDR3 is TGTGCCAGCAGCTCCCGCCCACAGGGAACTGAGCAGTTCTTC.

Details on this clonotype: The junction and the germline gene differ at one end; a read error may be behind it. The chain employs TRBV5-3 and TRBJ1-2; tentatively, D is TRBD1 (6 bases). Being an ORF, TRBV5-3 has a function that is uncertain. This CDR3 is 15 amino acids long. CDR3: CASSSTGIRAGGCTF. The CDR3 DNA sequence: TGTGCCAGCAGCTCAACAGGGATAAGAGCGGGGGGCTGCACCTTC.

This clonotype was seen only once. The CDR3 loop reads CASSPHPGPMNTEAFF. CDR3 DNA sequence: TGTGCCAGCAGCCCCCATCCGGGGCCTATGAACACTGAAGCTTTCTTT. The chain links TRBV7-2 to TRBJ1-1, with D tentatively TRBD1 (5 bases). The CDR3 covers 16 residues. V was trimmed by 5 bases and J by 0 bases, leaving 16 bases between them. Germline CDR1 reads SGHTA; CDR2 reads FQGNSA.

This clonotype was counted only a few times. The chain is built from TRBV7-9 and TRBJ2-1, with 12 bases matching TRBD1. Per the germline V gene, CDR1 is SEHNR and CDR2 is FQNEAQ (reference sequence). This CDR3 is built from 15 residues. V trimming: 4 bases; J trimming: 8 bases; junction bases outside the gene matches: 6. The CDR3 is CASSYYGTGGYEQFF. CDR3 in DNA: TGTGCCAGCAGCTACTACGGGACAGGGGGCTATGAGCAGTTCTTC. The whole variable domain, filled in from reference TRBV7-9 and TRBJ2-1, reads DTGVSQNPRHKITKRGQNVTFRCDPISEHNRLYWYRQTLGQGPEFLTYFQNEAQLEKSRLLSDRFSAERPKGSFSTLEIQRTEQGDSAMYLCASSYYGTGGYEQFFGPGTRLTVL.

The J gene is TRBJ2-1, the V gene TRBV19; 8 positions agree with TRBD2. This CDR3 has 14 residues. Germline V gene sequence: CDR1 LNHDA, CDR2 SQIVND (reference sequence). Germline trimming cut 5 bases from V and 4 bases from J; bases unmatched to any gene: 4. CDR3 region: CASSHIAGYNEQFF. DNA for the CDR3: TGTGCCAGTAGTCATATAGCGGGATACAATGAGCAGTTCTTC.

V and J are TRBV27 and TRBJ2-4; D is unclear. This CDR3 has 15 residues. V gave up 6 bases and J gave up 1 base, with 13 bases separating them. CDR1 MNHEY and CDR2 SMNVEV come from the germline V gene (reference sequence). Here the CDR3 DNA reads TGTGCCAGCAGCTTCATGAAGGCTGCCAAAAACATTCAGTACTTC. Protein: CASSFMKAAKNIQYF.

The V gene is TRBV7-2, the J gene TRBJ1-3; no reliable D call. CDR1 is SGHTA, CDR2 FQGNSA, per germline. The CDR3 is 15 residues long. V lost 4 bases and J lost 0, with 10 bases in between. The CDR3 sequence: CASSSPESSGNTIYF. CDR3 DNA sequence: TGTGCCAGCAGCTCACCGGAGAGCTCTGGAAACACCATATATTTT.

The V gene is TRBV7-6, the J gene TRBJ2-7; possibly TRBD2 for D (5 bases). This CDR3 region has 12 residues. Looked up from germline, CDR1 is SGHVS and CDR2 is FNYEAQ. Trimming stripped 5 bases from V and 7 bases from J, with 12 bases between. The CDR3 region is CASSPSMGEQYF. CDR3 coding DNA: TGTGCCAGCAGCCCTAGCATGGGAGAGCAGTACTTC.

The chain carries TRBV20-1 and TRBJ2-1; 9 bases are a match to TRBD2. J was trimmed by 8 bases and V by 0 bases; bases with no gene match: 8. The CDR3 runs to 15 residues. CDR1 is DFQATT and CDR2 is SNEGSKA in the germline V gene (reference sequence). The CDR3 loop reads CSAREAGGTLDEQFF. The CDR3 bases are TGCAGTGCTAGAGAAGCGGGGGGAACTCTCGATGAGCAGTTCTTC.

The chain links TRBV19 to TRBJ1-2; 7 bases are a match to TRBD1. Germline lookup yields CDR1 LNHDA and CDR2 SQIVND (reference sequence). V trimming: 5 bases; J trimming: 2 bases; junction bases outside the gene matches: 8. CDR3 length: 15 residues. The DNA for the CDR3 is TGTGCCAGTAGTGTAAATCCGACAGGGAACTATGGCTACACCTTC. Its translation is CASSVNPTGNYGYTF.

CDR3 protein: CSASSPEHVLTAADTQYF. The CDR3 coding sequence is TGCAGTGCTAGTTCTCCGGAGCACGTATTGACAGCAGCAGATACGCAGTATTTT. This chain links TRBV20-1 with TRBJ2-3; TRBD1 is a possible D gene (5 bases). V dropped 3 bases and J dropped 4 bases, with 26 bases sitting between them. Germline V gene sequence: CDR1 DFQATT, CDR2 SNEGSKA (reference sequence). CDR3 length equals 18 residues.

This clonotype appeared a few times. V is TRBV7-3 and J is TRBJ1-1, with D perhaps matching TRBD1 (6 bases). V lost 5 bases to trimming and J lost 3 bases, with 13 bases between them. The germline gives CDR1 SGHTA, CDR2 FQGTGA. The CDR3 totals 14 residues. CDR3 protein: CASSTSGHYTEAFF. CDR3 nucleotides: TGTGCCAGCAGCACCTCGGGACATTACACTGAAGCTTTCTTT.

The chain joins TRBV27 to TRBJ1-1; a weak D match, TRBD1 (5 bases). CDR3 size: 14 residues. Germline CDR1 reads MNHEY; CDR2 reads SMNVEV (reference sequence). V was pared by 3 bases and J by 4 bases, with 12 bases between. Here the CDR3 reads CASSFRGDSTEAFF. The CDR3 DNA reads as TGTGCCAGCAGTTTCAGAGGGGATAGCACTGAAGCTTTCTTT.

This clonotype was seen once. The chain couples TRBV7-6 to TRBJ2-2; D is uncertain. The CDR3 consists of 16 residues. Germline values: CDR1 SGHVS, CDR2 FNYEAQ. Trimming took 2 bases from V and 3 from J, leaving 13 bases between them. This CDR3 is CASSLTGQAHTGELFF. The CDR3 bases are TGTGCCAGCAGCTTAACCGGTCAGGCCCACACCGGGGAGCTGTTTTTT.

This clonotype was seen a handful of times. The chain joins TRBV11-2 to TRBJ2-7; TRBD1 aligns across 9 bases. This CDR3 spans 19 amino acids. With V trimmed by 2 bases and J by 2 bases, 16 bases remained unmatched. CDR1 is SGHAT, CDR2 FQNNGV, per germline. The CDR3 DNA reads TGTGCCAGCAGCTTACAACCGGGACAGGGCCACGAAACGACCTACGAGCAGTACTTC. Its protein product is CASSLQPGQGHETTYEQYF.

This chain connects TRBV6-6 to TRBJ1-6; D is undetermined. The CDR3 runs to 20 residues. Germline values: CDR1 MNHNY, CDR2 SVGAGI (reference sequence). V lost 5 bases and J lost 4, with 27 bases in between. CDR3 residues: CASSDGVIGFHLGYNSPLHF. For the CDR3, the DNA is TGTGCCAGCAGTGACGGAGTGATCGGGTTTCATTTAGGGTATAATTCACCCCTCCACTTT.

The chain couples TRBV12-3 or TRBV12-4 to TRBJ2-1; D not resolved. Trimming cost V 5 bases and J 7 bases, with 21 bases left between them. The CDR3 runs to 16 residues. The CDR3 region is CASSPRAVFFVNEQFF. The CDR3 DNA reads as TGTGCCAGCAGTCCTCGGGCCGTATTTTTTGTTAATGAGCAGTTCTTC.

V gene TRBV6-1 combines with J gene TRBJ1-3; TRBD1 might be the D (5 bases). V was trimmed by 7 bases and J by 2 bases, leaving 18 bases between them. CDR1 and CDR2 (germline): MNHNS, SASEGT. The CDR3 is 16 amino acids. CDR3 DNA: TGTGCCAGCATCCCCGGAAGGGACTTAACTGGAAACACCATATATTTT. It yields the protein CASIPGRDLTGNTIYF.

The chain uses TRBV7-2 and TRBJ1-1; D is possibly TRBD1 (6 bases). From germline, CDR1 is SGHTA and CDR2 FQGNSA. This CDR3 has 16 residues. Deletions cut 1 base from V and 6 bases from J, with 18 bases between. The CDR3 region has the DNA TGTGCCAGCAGCTTAGGCCGACAGGTCCTCGTCGCTGAAGCTTTCTTT. Encoded protein: CASSLGRQVLVAEAFF. Drawing the rest from reference TRBV7-2 and TRBJ1-1, the complete variable domain is GAGVSQSPSNKVTEKGKDVELRCDPISGHTALYWYRQSLGQGLEFLIYFQGNSAPDKSGLPSDRFSAERTGGSVSTLTIQRTQQEDSAVYLCASSLGRQVLVAEAFFGQGTRLTVV.

The rearrangement uses TRBV27 and TRBJ1-5, with D possibly being TRBD1 (6 bases). Looked up from germline, CDR1 is MNHEY and CDR2 is SMNVEV (reference sequence). The CDR3 has 14 residues. Trimming took 6 bases from V and 1 from J, leaving 10 bases between them. This CDR3 reads CASSPQGSNQPQHF. The CDR3, as DNA: TGTGCCAGCAGCCCGCAGGGGAGCAATCAGCCCCAGCATTTT.

The chain recombines TRBV7-9 with TRBJ1-4; 7 bases map to TRBD1. CDR1 is SEHNR, CDR2 FQNEAQ, per germline (reference sequence). J gave up 5 bases and V 4 bases, and 10 bases lay outside the gene matches. CDR3 size: 16 residues. CDR3 sequence: CASSSPQTGRNEKLFF. CDR3 DNA: TGTGCCAGCAGCTCACCACAGACAGGGAGGAATGAAAAACTGTTTTTT.

The rearrangement links TRBV28 to TRBJ2-5; 9 bases align to TRBD2. CDR3 length: 13 amino acids. The V gene's germline CDR1 is MDHEN and CDR2 SYDVKM. Trimming cost V 8 bases and J 3 bases; bases outside gene matches: 4. The CDR3 DNA follows: TGTGCCAGCGGTAGCGGGGGCAAAGAGACCCAGTACTTC. This gives the protein CASGSGGKETQYF.